This TCR beta chain was identified in a study of blood T cell repertoires in COVID-19. Overall study: T cells, B-cell-depleted T cells, or PBMCs provided the cDNA or gDNA that served as material.

The CDR3 extends over 16 amino acids. Looked up from germline, CDR1 is SEHNR and CDR2 is FQNEAQ (reference sequence). The germline V and J ends were trimmed by 1 base and 1 base, with 12 bases remaining between them. Recruits, aged roughly 18 to 95 years, lived in around 24 US areas. Measured with immunoSEQ multiplex PCR; TCRdb has only the in-frame clones, and not every one. The table has around 400,000 clones, around nine tenths seen once. The sample was PBMCs or T cells enriched from blood (not recorded which). This rearrangement joins TRBV7-9 to TRBJ2-3; the D gene is possibly TRBD2 (6 bases). The receptor comes from a young woman who had been exposed to COVID-19. DNA for the CDR3: TGTGCCAGCAGCTTAGTCGGGGGAATCCGCACAGATACGCAGTATTTT. As protein: CASSLVGGIRTDTQYF. The variable domain in full, completed from reference TRBV7-9 and TRBJ2-3, reads DTGVSQNPRHKITKRGQNVTFRCDPISEHNRLYWYRQTLGQGPEFLTYFQNEAQLEKSRLLSDRFSAERPKGSFSTLEIQRTEQGDSAMYLCASSLVGGIRTDTQYFGPGTRLTVL.